The rows below give T cell receptor beta chains drawn from one sample of a study of shared clonotypes between healthy human individuals. The repertoire was sequenced with immunoSEQ multiplex PCR; TCRdb's copy has only in-frame clones and lacks some. The table records roughly 2.1 million clones, more than 85% of them present only once. The sequenced sample consisted of naive CD8+ T cells from PBMCs. The receptor set was obtained from a man younger than 30 in good health. Some clones in this sample may be carry-over from other donors' samples. Each CDR3 is given with its conserved first and last residue. The order of the fields is D gene, clone size, V gene, J gene, CDR3 length, CDR3 protein, CDR3 DNA. The D gene is left open where the match is weak. Only part of the rows carry a size: once, few, many, or a class if the clone is expanded.

D: -
size: -
V: TRBV13
J: TRBJ2-7
length: 16
CDR3: CASSLGGRGLTYEQYF
DNA: TGTGCCAGCAGCTTAGGGGGCAGGGGCCTAACCTACGAGCAGTACTTC

D: -
size: -
V: TRBV27
J: TRBJ2-7
length: 11
CDR3: CASTRGGEQYF
DNA: TGTGCCAGCACCAGGGGGGGCGAGCAGTACTTC

D: -
size: -
V: TRBV7-9
J: TRBJ1-2
length: 12
CDR3: CASRPGGSGYTF
DNA: TGTGCCAGCAGACCGGGGGGCTCCGGCTACACCTTC

D: -
size: -
V: TRBV6-1
J: TRBJ1-5
length: 15
CDR3: CASSEWAGGNQPQHF
DNA: TGTGCCAGCAGTGAATGGGCAGGTGGCAATCAGCCCCAGCATTTT

D: -
size: -
V: TRBV5-5
J: TRBJ1-1
length: 15
CDR3: CASSPRTVGNTEAFF
DNA: TGTGCCAGCAGCCCTAGGACAGTGGGGAACACTGAAGCTTTCTTT

D: -
size: -
V: TRBV13
J: TRBJ2-2
length: 15
CDR3: CASGSHPLPGPELFF
DNA: TGTGCCAGCGGAAGCCATCCCCTTCCGGGCCCAGAGCTGTTTTTT

D: -
size: -
V: TRBV7-8
J: TRBJ1-1
length: 14
CDR3: CASSSTGRRGEAFF
DNA: TGTGCCAGCAGCTCCACAGGGAGAAGGGGTGAAGCTTTCTTT

D: -
size: -
V: TRBV4-1
J: TRBJ1-1
length: 14
CDR3: CASSLRDTDTEAFF
DNA: TGCGCCAGCAGCCTCCGGGACACGGACACTGAAGCTTTCTTT

D: TRBD1
size: -
V: TRBV10-2
J: TRBJ2-7
length: 14
CDR3: CASSETDRAYEQYF
DNA: TGCGCCAGCAGTGAGACGGACAGGGCCTACGAGCAGTACTTC

D: -
size: -
V: TRBV28
J: TRBJ2-2
length: 12
CDR3: CASSFDTGELFF
DNA: TGTGCCAGCAGTTTCGACACCGGGGAGCTGTTTTTT

D: -
size: -
V: TRBV13
J: TRBJ1-4
length: 14
CDR3: CASSLRGVNEKLFF
DNA: TGTGCCAGCAGCTTGAGAGGGGTAAATGAAAAACTGTTTTTT

D: -
size: -
V: TRBV27
J: TRBJ2-7
length: 13
CDR3: CASRLNTAYEQYF
DNA: TGTGCCAGCAGGCTTAACACAGCCTACGAGCAGTACTTC

D: TRBD1
size: once
V: TRBV11-2
J: TRBJ2-7
length: 14
CDR3: CASSLGQGVYEQYF
DNA: TGTGCCAGCAGCTTAGGTCAGGGGGTCTACGAGCAGTACTTC

D: -
size: -
V: TRBV19
J: TRBJ2-7
length: 13
CDR3: CASSDLFTYEQYF
DNA: TGTGCCAGTAGTGACTTGTTCACCTACGAGCAGTACTTC

D: -
size: -
V: TRBV11-3
J: TRBJ2-2
length: 16
CDR3: CASSPSAGAGTGELFF
DNA: TGTGCCAGCAGCCCATCCGCCGGGGCTGGGACCGGGGAGCTGTTTTTT

D: -
size: -
V: TRBV4-1
J: TRBJ1-5
length: 13
CDR3: CASSQDLSQPQHF
DNA: TGCGCCAGCAGCCAAGATCTTTCCCAGCCCCAGCATTTT

D: TRBD1
size: -
V: TRBV27
J: TRBJ2-7
length: 14
CDR3: CASSSWDSNYEQYF
DNA: TGTGCCAGCAGCTCATGGGACAGTAACTACGAGCAGTACTTC

D: -
size: -
V: TRBV9
J: TRBJ2-7
length: 15
CDR3: CASSVGDSRTYEQYF
DNA: TGTGCCAGCAGCGTTGGGGACTCCCGGACCTACGAGCAGTACTTC

D: -
size: -
V: TRBV28
J: TRBJ1-5
length: 15
CDR3: CASGGSKYSNQPQHF
DNA: TGTGCCAGCGGAGGCAGTAAATATAGCAATCAGCCCCAGCATTTT

D: -
size: few
V: TRBV19
J: TRBJ1-1
length: 16
CDR3: CASSIQPGPPNTEAFF
DNA: TGTGCCAGTAGTATTCAACCGGGACCGCCGAACACTGAAGCTTTCTTT

D: TRBD2
size: -
V: TRBV13
J: TRBJ2-2
length: 15
CDR3: CASSPLAGTTGELFF
DNA: TGTGCCAGCAGCCCCTTAGCGGGAACCACCGGGGAGCTGTTTTTT

D: -
size: -
V: TRBV27
J: TRBJ2-5
length: 16
CDR3: CASSLSPGARPETQYF
DNA: TGTGCCAGCAGTTTATCCCCCGGGGCCCGGCCCGAGACCCAGTACTTC

D: -
size: -
V: TRBV19
J: TRBJ2-3
length: 14
CDR3: CASSIDRPTDTQYF
DNA: TGTGCCAGTAGTATAGACAGACCCACAGATACGCAGTATTTT

D: -
size: -
V: TRBV15
J: TRBJ2-7
length: 14
CDR3: CATSTARAGYEQYF
DNA: TGTGCCACCAGCACCGCCCGTGCAGGGTACGAGCAGTACTTC

D: -
size: -
V: TRBV4-2
J: TRBJ1-1
length: 17
CDR3: CASSQDRRGIEDTEAFF
DNA: TGTGCCAGCAGCCAAGATAGGAGGGGTATTGAGGACACTGAAGCTTTCTTT

D: TRBD2
size: once
V: TRBV9
J: TRBJ2-1
length: 18
CDR3: CASSVATKGTSGYNEQFF
DNA: TGTGCCAGCAGCGTAGCTACGAAAGGGACTAGCGGATACAATGAGCAGTTCTTC

D: -
size: -
V: TRBV11-2
J: TRBJ2-6
length: 18
CDR3: CASGSNMDLGSGANVLTF
DNA: TGTGCCAGCGGGTCCAATATGGATCTAGGCTCTGGGGCCAACGTCCTGACTTTC

D: -
size: -
V: TRBV10-1
J: TRBJ2-3
length: 13
CDR3: CASSESVADTQYF
DNA: TGCGCCAGCAGTGAGTCGGTTGCGGATACGCAGTATTTT

D: -
size: -
V: TRBV7-9
J: TRBJ2-7
length: 15
CDR3: CASSFRHPTVSEQYF
DNA: TGTGCCAGCAGCTTTAGACACCCCACGGTCTCCGAGCAGTACTTC

D: -
size: -
V: TRBV27
J: TRBJ2-7
length: 15
CDR3: CASSQGNGNSYEQYF
DNA: TGTGCCAGCAGTCAGGGGAATGGCAACTCCTACGAGCAGTACTTC

D: -
size: -
V: TRBV5-6
J: TRBJ1-2
length: 16
CDR3: CASSPMLGEYGYGYTF
DNA: TGTGCCAGCAGCCCCATGTTGGGGGAATACGGCTATGGCTACACCTTC

D: TRBD2
size: -
V: TRBV7-9
J: TRBJ2-1
length: 17
CDR3: CASSNTGTSGPYNEQFF
DNA: TGTGCCAGCAGCAACACCGGGACTAGCGGGCCCTACAATGAGCAGTTCTTC

D: -
size: -
V: TRBV4-2
J: TRBJ1-1
length: 14
CDR3: CASSLQGSNTEAFF
DNA: TGTGCCAGCAGCTTGCAGGGGTCGAACACTGAAGCTTTCTTT

D: -
size: -
V: TRBV4-1
J: TRBJ2-7
length: 14
CDR3: CASSLGFSSYEQYF
DNA: TGCGCCAGCTCCCTTGGTTTCTCCTCCTACGAGCAGTACTTC

D: TRBD1
size: -
V: TRBV5-6
J: TRBJ2-7
length: 13
CDR3: CASAGQGSYEQYF
DNA: TGTGCCAGCGCGGGACAGGGTTCGTACGAGCAGTACTTC

D: TRBD1
size: -
V: TRBV4-1
J: TRBJ2-7
length: 15
CDR3: CASSRRDRGTYEQYF
DNA: TGCGCCAGCAGCCGCAGGGACAGGGGTACCTACGAGCAGTACTTC

D: -
size: once
V: TRBV7-9
J: TRBJ2-5
length: 13
CDR3: CASSFPPEETQYF
DNA: TGTGCCAGCAGCTTCCCCCCTGAAGAGACCCAGTACTTC

D: TRBD1
size: -
V: TRBV2
J: TRBJ1-1
length: 15
CDR3: CASSQNRGSDTEAFF
DNA: TGTGCCAGCAGCCAGAACAGGGGGTCGGACACTGAAGCTTTCTTT

D: TRBD1
size: -
V: TRBV7-9
J: TRBJ2-7
length: 16
CDR3: CASINGDRDFSYEQYF
DNA: TGTGCCAGCATCAACGGGGACAGGGATTTCTCCTACGAGCAGTACTTC

D: -
size: -
V: TRBV28
J: TRBJ2-3
length: 14
CDR3: CASSRHDMPDTQYF
DNA: TGTGCCAGCAGCCGCCATGATATGCCAGATACGCAGTATTTT

D: -
size: -
V: TRBV28
J: TRBJ2-7
length: 14
CDR3: CASSLTRDILEQYF
DNA: TGTGCCAGCAGCCTGACCCGGGACATCCTTGAGCAGTACTTC

D: -
size: -
V: TRBV7-9
J: TRBJ2-5
length: 15
CDR3: CASSVFRQVDETQYF
DNA: TGTGCCAGCAGCGTATTCCGACAGGTGGACGAGACCCAGTACTTC

D: -
size: -
V: TRBV15
J: TRBJ1-1
length: 15
CDR3: CATSREEDSNTEAFF
DNA: TGTGCCACCAGCAGAGAAGAAGATTCGAACACTGAAGCTTTCTTT

D: -
size: -
V: TRBV28
J: TRBJ1-2
length: 12
CDR3: CASSPTLYGYTF
DNA: TGTGCCAGCAGTCCGACACTCTATGGCTACACCTTC

D: -
size: -
V: TRBV7-3
J: TRBJ1-1
length: 13
CDR3: CASSLMGMAEAFF
DNA: TGTGCCAGCAGCTTAATGGGGATGGCTGAAGCTTTCTTT

D: TRBD1
size: -
V: TRBV28
J: TRBJ2-7
length: 13
CDR3: CASSFDRGGEQYF
DNA: TGTGCCAGCAGTTTTGACAGGGGGGGCGAGCAGTACTTC

D: TRBD1
size: -
V: TRBV6-1
J: TRBJ1-5
length: 17
CDR3: CASSDNRGRYGNQPQHF
DNA: TGTGCCAGCAGTGATAACAGGGGGCGATATGGCAATCAGCCCCAGCATTTT